Listed below are T cell receptor beta chains from one sample, sequenced in a study of shared clonotypes between healthy human individuals. The protocol was immunoSEQ multiplex PCR, while the TCRdb copy is restricted to in-frame clones and leaves out a portion. The sample comprises roughly 220,000 clones, over 50% of which are singletons, and roughly 10% rests with the top ten. Sequenced material: memory CD4+ T cells sorted from blood. All receptors come from a man aged 25-45 years in good health. The CDR3 runs from the conserved cysteine through the conserved F or W. Each record gives: clone size, J gene, CDR3 length, D gene, V gene, CDR3 DNA, CDR3 protein. The D gene is left open where the match is weak. Rows may omit the clone size; those that give it use once, few, many or a size class.

-,TRBJ2-7,13,-,TRBV11-2,TGTGCCAGCAGCTTGGACGGTAACTACGAGCAGTACTTC,CASSLDGNYEQYF
-,TRBJ2-1,14,-,TRBV12-5,TGTGCTAGTGGAACCCCGACTAACGACAATGAGCAGTTCTTC,CASGTPTNDNEQFF
-,TRBJ2-2,13,-,TRBV13,TGTGCCAGCAGCTTAGTCAGCACCGGGGAGCTGTTTTTT,CASSLVSTGELFF
-,TRBJ2-2,16,-,TRBV11-2,TGTGCCAGCAGCGCGACCGGGGCAGGGAGGATCGGGGAGCTGTTTTTT,CASSATGAGRIGELFF
-,TRBJ2-7,14,TRBD2,TRBV11-2,TGTGCCAGCAGGGTAGCTGGGGGGGGGTACGAGCAGTACTTC,CASRVAGGGYEQYF
-,TRBJ1-2,13,-,TRBV6-4,TGTGCCAGCGGAACCGGGGGCACCTATGGCTACACCTTC,CASGTGGTYGYTF
-,TRBJ1-1,13,-,TRBV29-1,TGCAGCGTTGCATTGGCAGGGGTCACTGAAGCTTTCTTT,CSVALAGVTEAFF
-,TRBJ2-7,16,TRBD1,TRBV27,TGTGCCAGCAGTTTATCGAGGGGGACAGGGGGCTACGAGCAGTACTTC,CASSLSRGTGGYEQYF
few,TRBJ2-7,15,TRBD2,TRBV7-6,TGTGCCAGCAGCTTAGCCCTAGCGGGAGGGGGGGAGCAGTACTTC,CASSLALAGGGEQYF
-,TRBJ2-5,13,-,TRBV19,TGTGCCAGTAGTCCCCGGGCCGGGGGGACCCAGTACTTC,CASSPRAGGTQYF
-,TRBJ1-2,12,-,TRBV28,TGTGCCAGCCTCTTCCCTAACTATGGCTACACCTTC,CASLFPNYGYTF
-,TRBJ1-4,12,-,TRBV5-4,TGTGCCAGCAGCTTGGTGGGCGAAAAACTGTTTTTT,CASSLVGEKLFF
-,TRBJ2-7,19,TRBD2,TRBV7-2,TGTGCCAGCAGCTTAGCGCTTCCTAGCGGGAGGGCCTCCCCCTACGAGCAGTACTTC,CASSLALPSGRASPYEQYF
-,TRBJ2-3,15,TRBD1,TRBV10-3,TGTGCCATCAGTTACGGACAGGGCGGCACAGATACGCAGTATTTT,CAISYGQGGTDTQYF
-,TRBJ2-3,18,TRBD2,TRBV6-1,TGTGCCAGCAGTGAAGGGGATGGTAGCGGGAGGGTCGCAGATACGCAGTATTTT,CASSEGDGSGRVADTQYF
once,TRBJ1-2,11,-,TRBV20-1,TGCAGTGCATGGGAAGGCTATGGCTACACCTTC,CSAWEGYGYTF
-,TRBJ2-5,15,-,TRBV7-2,TGTGCCAGCTCAGACCCAGGCCGAGGTAGAGAGACCCAGTACTTC,CASSDPGRGRETQYF
-,TRBJ2-1,15,-,TRBV5-1,TGCGCCAGCAGCTTGGCCGTGTCAGGGCCAAATGAGCAGTTCTTC,CASSLAVSGPNEQFF
-,TRBJ1-5,14,-,TRBV6-1,TGTGCCAGCAGAGATACAGGGTATAATCAGCCCCAGCATTTT,CASRDTGYNQPQHF
-,TRBJ1-5,13,TRBD1,TRBV19,TGTGCCAGTAGCGACAGGGGGAATCAGCCCCAGCATTTT,CASSDRGNQPQHF